This T cell receptor beta chain came from a study of blood T cell repertoires in COVID-19 (dated by TCRdb to 2019 to 2021). General notes on the study: Collaborator samples came from the United States, Italy and Spain and covered acute and convalescent phases of COVID-19. The prospective study material was composed of cDNA or gDNA derived from T cells, B-cell-depleted T cells, or PBMCs. Subjects who had been exposed to COVID-19, were actively infected with it, or had recovered from it provided the deeply sampled blood TCRbeta repertoires that made up the dataset. A freely available public database, intended as a resource for researchers studying the immune response to SARS-CoV-2, is where the repertoires were released. The samples were drawn from two sources: the first 160 participants of the ongoing ImmuneRACE study, and 1,200 or so subjects contributed by 6 global collaborators. Nearly every sample came with metadata listing a de-identified subject ID, COVID-19 status, age in years and sex. Where available, HLA class I and class II types were obtained from metadata supplied by the sample provider rather than from assay-based typing. Overall results and qualifications from the work: Clinical and demographic metadata were provided uncurated, with the amount varying by source and participant.

Each collaborating institution followed its own protocols to collect whole blood in K2EDTA tubes. For TCRbeta analysis, collaborator samples were shipped as frozen whole blood, as isolated PBMCs, or as DNA extracted from either sample type. CDR1 and CDR2, per the germline V gene, are SQVTM and ANQGSEA. Including cysteine and phenylalanine, the CDR3 has 13 amino acids. Only the CDR3 DNA is retained, 39 bases long and in frame from the first base. The junction carries 13 bases between V and J, which are trimmed by 4 bases and 4 bases respectively. On this clone: Its target antigen remains unknown. Qualities for individual bases were not recorded, and no much larger clone is one base off.

TCRbeta CDR3 regions were amplified from genomic DNA using the immunoSEQ Assay, a bias-controlled multiplex PCR. Per the original workflow: The number of nucleated cells in each sample was estimated by amplification of reference gene primers within the assay. To quantify the absolute abundance of each unique TCRbeta CDR3 rearrangement, sequence reads were collapsed and filtered. For each sample, productive Simpson clonality was calculated by taking the square root of Simpson's diversity index across productive rearrangements. Here the immuneACCESS table is served through TCRdb, limited to in-frame sequences with V and J called. Missing clones are a known gap in these copies; in checked studies unresolved V genes cover under half, and the rest lacks a known reason. V and J calls plus clone size are reproduced from that table; the DNA served to infer D and trimming. The sample table lists 98,000 or so clones, approximately 88% of them with a count of one. The ten largest clones represent 5% to 6.5% of the sample.

The chain joins TRBV29-1 to TRBJ1-1, with TRBD1 perhaps the D gene, on 6 matching bases. The origin of this receptor is a human donor in a cohort sampled during active COVID-19. The sequenced sample was peripheral blood. The nucleotide sequence reads TGCAGCGTTGTGGGGGCTGGGTTCACTGAAGCTTTCTTT. The translation is CSVVGAGFTEAFF.